The sequence of this T cell receptor (beta chain) was determined in a study of identifying expanded T cells in peripheral blood. General study findings and limits: Approximately two-week clone count variance significantly increased as total template count grew. Technical replicates showed around 1.3 changed clones; approximately 2 weeks roughly 16; four weeks 19.

Only in-frame clones appear in the TCRdb table, and some are missing; sequencing was by immunoSEQ multiplex PCR. The sample consists of over 100,000 clones, roughly 90% of them appearing once. Collection occurred without any documented infections or immune events in donors. The CDR3 has 16 residues. V lost 8 bases, J lost 2 bases, and 11 bases stayed unmatched. Germline loops: CDR1 ENHRY, CDR2 SYGVKD. As to this clone: As yet, its antigen is unknown.

This clonotype was obtained from a person between 18 and 69 years old in good health. The rearrangement joins TRBV10-3 to TRBJ1-3; 8 bases line up with TRBD1. The sample comprised blood. CDR3 residues: CAIQKSTGEAGNTIYF. Here the CDR3 DNA reads TGTGCCATCCAGAAATCGACAGGGGAGGCTGGAAACACCATATATTTT.